Listed below are T cell receptor beta chains from one sample, sequenced in a study of blood T cell repertoires in COVID-19. Data came from immunoSEQ multiplex PCR; TCRdb stores just in-frame clones and leaves some out. The data show about 180,000 clones, more than 75% seen once. Sequences were obtained from PBMCs or T cells enriched from blood (not recorded which). These receptors all come from a woman in her forties or fifties who had recovered from COVID-19. CDR3s include the opening cysteine and the closing phenylalanine or tryptophan. D genes are given only for firm matches. Only some rows state a clone size, as once, few, many or a class for expanded clones.

CDR3aa: CASSVGLAGGGYNQAEQFF; CDR3nt: TGTGCCAGCAGCGTAGGACTAGCGGGAGGGGGATATAACCAAGCTGAGCAGTTCTTC; j_gene: TRBJ2-1; d_gene: TRBD2; abundance: -; v_gene: TRBV9
CDR3aa: CAWSPWGGRSFEYNEQFF; CDR3nt: TGTGCCTGGAGCCCATGGGGCGGGAGGTCTTTTGAGTACAATGAGCAGTTCTTC; j_gene: TRBJ2-1; d_gene: TRBD2; abundance: -; v_gene: TRBV30
CDR3aa: CASSYARGQPQHF; CDR3nt: TGTGCCAGCAGTTACGCCCGGGGGCAGCCCCAGCATTTT; j_gene: TRBJ1-5; d_gene: -; abundance: many; v_gene: TRBV6-5
CDR3aa: CAISEGEGNQPQHF; CDR3nt: TGTGCCATCAGCGAGGGGGAGGGGAATCAGCCCCAGCATTTT; j_gene: TRBJ1-5; d_gene: -; abundance: -; v_gene: TRBV10-3
CDR3aa: CASSLDGAPSGRGEQYF; CDR3nt: TGCGCCAGCAGCTTGGACGGGGCGCCTAGCGGGAGGGGCGAGCAGTACTTC; j_gene: TRBJ2-7; d_gene: TRBD2; abundance: -; v_gene: TRBV5-1
CDR3aa: CASSTQGGNTEAFF; CDR3nt: TGTGCCAGCAGCACCCAGGGAGGGAACACTGAAGCTTTCTTT; j_gene: TRBJ1-1; d_gene: -; abundance: -; v_gene: TRBV28
CDR3aa: CASSSQGQGELGEKLFF; CDR3nt: TGCGCCAGCAGCTCCCAAGGTCAGGGGGAGTTAGGTGAAAAACTGTTTTTT; j_gene: TRBJ1-4; d_gene: TRBD1; abundance: -; v_gene: TRBV5-1
CDR3aa: CASSLERGSSYEQYF; CDR3nt: TGTGCCAGCAGCTTGGAGCGGGGGAGCTCCTACGAGCAGTACTTC; j_gene: TRBJ2-7; d_gene: TRBD2; abundance: -; v_gene: TRBV11-2
CDR3aa: CASSVDVQARGAFF; CDR3nt: TGTGCCAGCAGCGTAGATGTACAGGCGCGGGGAGCTTTCTTT; j_gene: TRBJ1-1; d_gene: -; abundance: -; v_gene: TRBV9
CDR3aa: CASSLYRDKDEKLFF; CDR3nt: TGTGCCAGCAGCTTGTACCGGGACAAGGATGAAAAACTGTTTTTT; j_gene: TRBJ1-4; d_gene: -; abundance: once; v_gene: TRBV7-9